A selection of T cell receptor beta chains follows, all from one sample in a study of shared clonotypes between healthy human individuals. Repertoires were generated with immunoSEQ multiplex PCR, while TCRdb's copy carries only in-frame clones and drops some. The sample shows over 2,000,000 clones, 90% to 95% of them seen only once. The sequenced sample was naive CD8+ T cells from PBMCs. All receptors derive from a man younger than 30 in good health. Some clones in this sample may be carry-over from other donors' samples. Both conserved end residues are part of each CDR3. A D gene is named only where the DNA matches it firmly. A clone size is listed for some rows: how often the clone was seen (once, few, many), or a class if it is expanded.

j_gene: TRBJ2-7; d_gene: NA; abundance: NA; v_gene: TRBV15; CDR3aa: CATSMAGLGYEQYF; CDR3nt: TGTGCCACCAGCATGGCAGGCCTGGGGTACGAGCAGTACTTC
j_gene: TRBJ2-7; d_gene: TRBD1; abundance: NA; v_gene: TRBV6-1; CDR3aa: CASSGPGQVPYEQYF; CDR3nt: TGTGCCAGCAGTGGACCGGGACAGGTCCCCTACGAGCAGTACTTC
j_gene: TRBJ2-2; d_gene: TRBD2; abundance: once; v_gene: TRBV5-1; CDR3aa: CASSLVPSGRFGELFF; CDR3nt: TGCGCCAGCAGCTTGGTTCCTAGCGGGAGATTCGGGGAGCTGTTTTTT
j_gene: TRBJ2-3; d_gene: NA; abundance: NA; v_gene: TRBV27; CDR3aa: CASSPPYAALNLTDTQYF; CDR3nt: TGTGCCAGCAGTCCCCCCTACGCGGCCCTTAACCTCACAGATACGCAGTATTTT
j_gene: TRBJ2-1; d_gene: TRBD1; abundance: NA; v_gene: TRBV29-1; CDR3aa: CSVEEENRGYEQFF; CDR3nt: TGCAGCGTTGAAGAAGAAAACAGGGGGTATGAGCAGTTCTTC
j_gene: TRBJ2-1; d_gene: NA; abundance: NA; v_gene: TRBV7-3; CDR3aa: CASSLSFGSYNEQFF; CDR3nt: TGTGCCAGCAGCTTGAGCTTTGGGTCCTACAATGAGCAGTTCTTC
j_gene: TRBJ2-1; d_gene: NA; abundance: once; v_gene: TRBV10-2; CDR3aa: CASSPGLRREQFF; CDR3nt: TGCGCCAGCAGCCCGGGACTCCGAAGGGAGCAGTTCTTC
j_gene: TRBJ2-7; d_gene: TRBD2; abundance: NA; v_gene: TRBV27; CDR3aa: CASSLSTSGRELYEQYF; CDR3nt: TGTGCCAGCAGTTTATCTACTAGCGGGAGGGAGTTGTACGAGCAGTACTTC
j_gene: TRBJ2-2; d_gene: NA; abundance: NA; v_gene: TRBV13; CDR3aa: CASSLVAGQNTGELFF; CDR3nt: TGTGCCAGCAGCTTAGTTGCAGGGCAGAACACCGGGGAGCTGTTTTTT
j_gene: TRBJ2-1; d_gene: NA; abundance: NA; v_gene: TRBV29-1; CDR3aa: CSVEGEVTYNEQFF; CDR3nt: TGCAGCGTTGAAGGGGAGGTCACCTACAATGAGCAGTTCTTC
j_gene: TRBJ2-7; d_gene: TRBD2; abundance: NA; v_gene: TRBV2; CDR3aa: CASSAGLAGPYEQYF; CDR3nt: TGTGCCAGCAGTGCGGGACTAGCGGGGCCATACGAGCAGTACTTC
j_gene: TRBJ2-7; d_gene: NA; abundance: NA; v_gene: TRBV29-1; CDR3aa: CSESTVQVTWDEQYF; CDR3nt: TGCAGCGAATCCACGGTCCAGGTGACATGGGACGAGCAGTACTTC
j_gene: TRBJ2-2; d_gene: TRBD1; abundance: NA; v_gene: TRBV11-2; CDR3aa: CASKTGQGATGELFF; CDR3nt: TGTGCCAGTAAGACAGGACAGGGGGCCACCGGGGAGCTGTTTTTT
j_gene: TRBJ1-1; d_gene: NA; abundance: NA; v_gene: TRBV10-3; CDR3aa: CAISGTVGGTEAFF; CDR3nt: TGTGCCATCAGTGGGACCGTCGGGGGCACTGAAGCTTTCTTT
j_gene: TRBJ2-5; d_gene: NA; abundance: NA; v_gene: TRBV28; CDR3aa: CASSQDLTLQETQYF; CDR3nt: TGTGCCAGCAGCCAGGACCTCACCTTGCAAGAGACCCAGTACTTC
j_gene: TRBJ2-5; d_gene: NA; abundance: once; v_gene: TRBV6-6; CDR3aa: CASTFLPNQVEETQYF; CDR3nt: TGTGCCAGCACCTTCCTCCCGAACCAGGTTGAAGAGACCCAGTACTTC
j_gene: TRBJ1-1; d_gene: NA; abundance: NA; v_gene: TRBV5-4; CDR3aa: CASSPTVGEAFF; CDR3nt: TGTGCCAGCAGCCCCACAGTAGGCGAAGCTTTCTTT
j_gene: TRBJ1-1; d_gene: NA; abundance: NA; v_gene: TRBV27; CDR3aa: CASSPPRQEVAFF; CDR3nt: TGTGCCAGCAGTCCGCCCCGACAGGAGGTAGCTTTCTTT
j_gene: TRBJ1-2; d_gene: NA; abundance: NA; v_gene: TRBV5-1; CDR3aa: CASSLARDRVYGYTF; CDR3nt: TGCGCCAGCAGCTTGGCCAGGGATCGGGTCTATGGCTACACCTTC
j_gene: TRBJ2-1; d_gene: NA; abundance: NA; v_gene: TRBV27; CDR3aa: CASSPTTGPYNEQFF; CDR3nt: TGTGCCAGCAGCCCAACTACGGGCCCTTACAATGAGCAGTTCTTC
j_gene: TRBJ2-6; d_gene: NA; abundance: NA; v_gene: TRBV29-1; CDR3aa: CSVGGMSGANVLTF; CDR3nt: TGCAGCGTTGGCGGGATGTCTGGGGCCAACGTCCTGACTTTC
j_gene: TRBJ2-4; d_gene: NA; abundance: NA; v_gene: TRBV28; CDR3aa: CASSLLPSFTKNIQYF; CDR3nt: TGTGCCAGCAGTCTACTCCCATCGTTCACCAAAAACATTCAGTACTTC
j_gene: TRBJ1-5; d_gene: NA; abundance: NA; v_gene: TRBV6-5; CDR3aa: CASSPNSNQPQHF; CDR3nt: TGTGCCAGCAGCCCAAATAGCAATCAGCCCCAGCATTTT
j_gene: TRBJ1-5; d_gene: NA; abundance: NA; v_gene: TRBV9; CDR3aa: CASSPGGGGNQPQHF; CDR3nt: TGTGCCAGCAGCCCGGGGGGGGGCGGCAATCAGCCCCAGCATTTT
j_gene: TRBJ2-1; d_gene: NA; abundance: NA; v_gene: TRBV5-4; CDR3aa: CASSFTKPYNEQFF; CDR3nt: TGTGCCAGCAGCTTCACCAAGCCCTACAATGAGCAGTTCTTC
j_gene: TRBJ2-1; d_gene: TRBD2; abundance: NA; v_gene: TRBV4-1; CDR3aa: CASSQGQTSGAHNEQFF; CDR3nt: TGCGCCAGCAGCCAAGGTCAGACTAGCGGGGCCCACAATGAGCAGTTCTTC
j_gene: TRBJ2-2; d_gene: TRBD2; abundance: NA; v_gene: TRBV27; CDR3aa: CASSLRLAGGTGELFF; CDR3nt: TGTGCCAGCAGTCTACGGTTAGCGGGAGGAACCGGGGAGCTGTTTTTT
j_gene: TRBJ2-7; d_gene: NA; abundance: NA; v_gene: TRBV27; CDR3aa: CASSLNRALYEQYF; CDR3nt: TGTGCCAGCAGTTTAAACAGGGCACTCTACGAGCAGTACTTC
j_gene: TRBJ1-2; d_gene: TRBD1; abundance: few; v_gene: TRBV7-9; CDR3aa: CASSLPERDSHGYTF; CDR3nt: TGTGCCAGCAGCTTACCAGAACGGGACAGTCATGGCTACACCTTC
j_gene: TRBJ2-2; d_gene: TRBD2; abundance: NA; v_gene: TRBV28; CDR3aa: CASSRGDTGELFF; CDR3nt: TGTGCCAGCAGCCGGGGGGACACCGGGGAGCTGTTTTTT
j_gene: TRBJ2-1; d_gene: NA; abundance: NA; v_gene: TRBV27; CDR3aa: CASTTRTANEQFF; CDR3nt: TGTGCCAGCACTACGAGGACAGCCAATGAGCAGTTCTTC
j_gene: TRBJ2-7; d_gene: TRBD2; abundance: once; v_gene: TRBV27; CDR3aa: CASRVQGLLSEQYF; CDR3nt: TGTGCCAGCAGAGTCCAGGGACTACTTTCGGAGCAGTACTTC
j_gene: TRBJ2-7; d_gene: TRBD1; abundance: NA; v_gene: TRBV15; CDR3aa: CATSREKQGPPPYEQYF; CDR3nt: TGTGCCACCAGCAGAGAGAAACAGGGGCCCCCCCCCTACGAGCAGTACTTC
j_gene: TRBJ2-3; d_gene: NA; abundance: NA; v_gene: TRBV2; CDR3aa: CGSPVASQEPDTQYF; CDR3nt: TGTGGTTCCCCCGTGGCTAGCCAAGAACCAGATACGCAGTATTTT
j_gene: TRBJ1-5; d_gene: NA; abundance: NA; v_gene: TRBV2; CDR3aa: CASSPIGSNQPQHF; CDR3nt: TGTGCCAGCAGCCCTATTGGGAGCAATCAGCCCCAGCATTTT
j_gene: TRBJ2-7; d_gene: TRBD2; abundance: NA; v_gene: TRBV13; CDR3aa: CASSLGSSGRPRF; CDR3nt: TGTGCCAGCAGCTTAGGTTCTAGCGGGAGACCTCGCTTC
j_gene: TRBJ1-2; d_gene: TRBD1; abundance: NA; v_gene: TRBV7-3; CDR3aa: CASSSGDREGYTF; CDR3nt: TGTGCCAGCAGCTCGGGGGACAGGGAGGGCTACACCTTC
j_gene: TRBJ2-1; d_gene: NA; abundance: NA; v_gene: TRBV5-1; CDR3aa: CASSLGRGNEQFF; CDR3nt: TGCGCCAGCAGCTTAGGTAGGGGCAATGAGCAGTTCTTC
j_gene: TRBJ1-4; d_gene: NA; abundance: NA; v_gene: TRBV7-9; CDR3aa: CASSSGTGLNEKLFF; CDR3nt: TGTGCCAGCAGCTCAGGGACCGGGTTAAATGAAAAACTGTTTTTT
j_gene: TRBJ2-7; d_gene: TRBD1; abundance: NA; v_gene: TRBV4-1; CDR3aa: CASSQAGTGGYEQYF; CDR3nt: TGCGCCAGCAGCCAAGCGGGAACAGGGGGGTACGAGCAGTACTTC
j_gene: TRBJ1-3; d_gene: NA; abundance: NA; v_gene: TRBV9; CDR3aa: CASREVGGNTIYF; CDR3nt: TGTGCCAGCAGGGAGGTGGGTGGAAACACCATATATTTT
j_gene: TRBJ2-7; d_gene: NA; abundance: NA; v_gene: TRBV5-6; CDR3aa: CASSLGAGGEQYF; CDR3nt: TGTGCCAGCAGCTTGGGGGCAGGTGGCGAGCAGTACTTC
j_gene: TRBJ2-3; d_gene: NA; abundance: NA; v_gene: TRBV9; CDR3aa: CASSPWGRADTQYF; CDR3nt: TGTGCCAGCAGCCCGTGGGGTCGGGCAGATACGCAGTATTTT
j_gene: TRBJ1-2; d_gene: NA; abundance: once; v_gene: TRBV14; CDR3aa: CASSLGGTNYGYTF; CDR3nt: TGTGCCAGCAGCCTAGGAGGGACTAACTATGGCTACACCTTC
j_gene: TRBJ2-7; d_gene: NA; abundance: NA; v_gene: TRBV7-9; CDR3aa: CASSLAMGEFSYEQYF; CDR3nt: TGTGCCAGCAGCTTAGCGATGGGGGAGTTCTCCTACGAGCAGTACTTC
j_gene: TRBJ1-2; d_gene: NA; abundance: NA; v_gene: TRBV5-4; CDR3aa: CASGREDYGYTF; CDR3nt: TGTGCCAGCGGTCGTGAGGACTATGGCTACACCTTC
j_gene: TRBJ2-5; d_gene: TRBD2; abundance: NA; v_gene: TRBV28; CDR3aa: CASRPTPIAGKETQYF; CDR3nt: TGTGCCAGCAGACCTACCCCCATAGCGGGGAAAGAGACCCAGTACTTC
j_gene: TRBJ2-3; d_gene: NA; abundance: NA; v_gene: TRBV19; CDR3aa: CASSPPDYSTDTQYF; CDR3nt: TGTGCCAGTAGTCCCCCAGACTATAGCACAGATACGCAGTATTTT
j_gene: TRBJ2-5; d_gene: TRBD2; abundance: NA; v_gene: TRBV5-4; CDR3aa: CASSWGLAGGQETQYF; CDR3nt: TGTGCCAGCAGCTGGGGACTAGCGGGAGGACAAGAGACCCAGTACTTC
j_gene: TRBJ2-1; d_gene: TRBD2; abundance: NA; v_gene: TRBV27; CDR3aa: CASSFGGGNEQFF; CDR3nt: TGTGCCAGCAGTTTTGGGGGAGGGAATGAGCAGTTCTTC
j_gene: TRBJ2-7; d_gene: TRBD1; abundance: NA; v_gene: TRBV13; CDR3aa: CASSLSLTGEAAEQYF; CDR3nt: TGTGCCAGCAGCTTATCGCTGACAGGGGAAGCGGCCGAGCAGTACTTC